These T cell receptor beta chains were read from a single sample in a study of blood T cell repertoires in COVID-19. Some clones are missing from TCRdb's copy, which holds only in-frame ones; the method was immunoSEQ multiplex PCR. Found here are fewer than 650,000 clones, approximately 91% of them singletons; the top ten hold about 8.2%. Sequences were obtained from peripheral blood. The receptors shown here come from a woman aged 50 to 65 with COVID-19, enrolled during active disease. CDR3s include the opening cysteine and the closing phenylalanine or tryptophan. D genes are given only for firm matches.

TRBD2	13	TRBJ2-7	TRBV7-9	CASTLAGGYEQYF	TGTGCCAGCACCTTAGCGGGGGGCTACGAGCAGTACTTC
TRBD1	13	TRBJ2-7	TRBV14	CASSRDRGLEQYF	TGTGCCAGCAGCCGGGACAGGGGTCTCGAGCAGTACTTC
-	13	TRBJ1-1	TRBV3-1/TRBV3-2	CASSQPGNTEAFF	TGTGCCAGCAGCCAGCCGGGGAACACTGAAGCTTTCTTT
TRBD1	13	TRBJ2-7	TRBV10-3	CAISEGTGAEQYF	TGTGCCATCAGTGAGGGGACAGGCGCCGAGCAGTACTTC
TRBD1	13	TRBJ2-7	TRBV30	CAWRGTGADEQYF	TGTGCCTGGAGGGGGACAGGGGCAGACGAGCAGTACTTC
-	12	TRBJ1-2	TRBV10-3	CAISEMGRGYTF	TGTGCCATCAGTGAAATGGGGAGAGGCTACACCTTC
-	13	TRBJ1-2	TRBV12-3/TRBV12-4	CASSLGQDYGYTF	TGTGCCAGCAGTTTAGGGCAGGACTATGGCTACACCTTC
TRBD2	16	TRBJ2-5	TRBV11-2	CASSSNPLAGVETQYF	TGTGCCAGCAGCTCGAACCCCCTAGCGGGGGTAGAGACCCAGTACTTC
TRBD1	17	TRBJ1-5	TRBV30	CAWSVRQGGYSNQPQHF	TGTGCCTGGAGTGTACGGCAGGGGGGCTATAGCAATCAGCCCCAGCATTTT
-	13	TRBJ1-1	TRBV12-3/TRBV12-4	CASSPTGVTEAFF	TGTGCCAGCAGTCCGACAGGTGTCACTGAAGCTTTCTTT
TRBD1	13	TRBJ1-5	TRBV6-5	CASSILQGQPQHF	TGTGCCAGCAGTATCCTACAGGGGCAGCCCCAGCATTTT
-	14	TRBJ2-3	TRBV5-1	CASSFGSGADTQYF	TGCGCCAGCAGCTTTGGCTCAGGGGCAGATACGCAGTATTTT
TRBD1	18	TRBJ2-3	TRBV10-1	CASSESRLGQGVGDTQYF	TGCGCCAGCAGTGAGTCTCGTCTTGGACAGGGCGTAGGAGATACGCAGTATTTT
-	17	TRBJ2-3	TRBV29-1	CSVEGSAGGLGTDTQYF	TGCAGCGTAGAGGGCTCGGCAGGGGGGCTTGGCACAGATACGCAGTATTTT
-	15	TRBJ1-5	TRBV6-1	CASSEWGGAVQPQHF	TGTGCCAGCAGTGAATGGGGAGGGGCCGTCCAGCCCCAGCATTTT
-	12	TRBJ2-5	TRBV29-1	CSARQSQETQYF	TGCAGCGCCCGACAGTCCCAAGAGACCCAGTACTTC
-	18	TRBJ1-2	TRBV14	CASSHGRFRDTLNYGYTF	TGTGCCAGCAGCCATGGGCGGTTTCGGGACACCCTTAACTATGGCTACACCTTC
-	14	TRBJ2-5	TRBV3-1/TRBV3-2	CASSQVPGLRTQYF	TGTGCCAGCAGCCAAGTTCCGGGATTGAGGACCCAGTACTTC
TRBD2	15	TRBJ2-1	TRBV9	CASSVSGGAHNEQFF	TGTGCCAGCAGCGTTAGCGGGGGGGCCCACAATGAGCAGTTCTTC
TRBD2	15	TRBJ2-1	TRBV24-1	CATSDPGREGDEQFF	TGTGCCACCAGTGACCCCGGGAGGGAAGGGGATGAGCAGTTCTTC
-	14	TRBJ1-1	TRBV11-1	CASSTRDFNTEAFF	TGTGCCAGCAGCACCCGGGACTTTAACACTGAAGCTTTCTTT
TRBD2	16	TRBJ2-2	TRBV5-4	CACQSGGPSATGELFF	TGTGCCTGTCAGAGCGGGGGGCCTTCTGCGACCGGGGAGCTGTTTTTT
-	18	TRBJ2-1	TRBV12-5	CASGLVSTRGDSYNEQFF	TGTGCTAGTGGTTTGGTGTCTACCAGGGGTGACTCCTACAATGAGCAGTTCTTC